Below are 9 T cell receptor beta chains sequenced from a single sample in a study of blood T cell repertoires in COVID-19 (dated by TCRdb to the early 2020s). The method was the immunoSEQ multiplex PCR assay. TCRdb stores this immuneACCESS table with in-frame sequences only. Part of the clones is absent; in the studies checked, under half of the shortfall reflects unresolved V genes, and no reason is known for the rest. This sample has 200,000 to 250,000 clones in its table, and about 87% of those were observed once. The ten largest clones add up to under 3.5% of the sample. Material for sequencing was peripheral blood. The receptors were sampled from a man in his thirties or forties with COVID-19, enrolled during active disease.

This chain links TRBV2 with TRBJ2-2; no definite D call. V lost 7 bases to trimming and J lost 1 base, with 10 bases between them. This CDR3 comprises 14 residues. The V gene's germline CDR1 is SNHLY and CDR2 FYNNEI. In DNA, the CDR3 is TGTGCCAGCAAGGCTACAGAGAACACCGGGGAGCTGTTTTTT. Its translation: CASKATENTGELFF.

V and J are TRBV6-5 and TRBJ2-7; 9 bases line up with TRBD2. The CDR3 totals 16 residues. CDR1 is MNHEY and CDR2 is SVGAGI in the germline V gene. With 0 bases clipped from V and 5 bases from J, the junction kept 8 bases outside the gene matches. As DNA, the CDR3 is TGTGCCAGCAGTTACTCGAGATTAGCGGGAGTCCACGAGCAGTACTTC. Protein product: CASSYSRLAGVHEQYF.

The rearrangement links TRBV4-2 to TRBJ2-5; 10 bases align to TRBD2. This CDR3 contains 16 residues. Germline values: CDR1 LGHNA, CDR2 YNFKEQ. Unmatched junction bases numbered 3, after V lost 0 bases and J lost 2 bases. CDR3 DNA: TGTGCCAGCAGCCAAGATTTTAGCGGGGGGCAAGAGACCCAGTACTTC. Protein product: CASSQDFSGGQETQYF.

As to this clone: The same CDR3 is also encoded by other DNA sequences in this sample. The chain employs TRBV7-9 and TRBJ2-7, with 8 bases aligning to TRBD1. The V gene's germline CDR1 is SEHNR and CDR2 FQNEAQ (reference sequence). The CDR3 is made up of 14 amino acids. The trim removed 3 bases at V and 2 bases at J, leaving 3 bases unmatched. The CDR3 DNA sequence: TGTGCCAGCAGCTTCGGACAGGGTCCCTACGAGCAGTACTTC. Translated: CASSFGQGPYEQYF.

V is TRBV10-1 and J is TRBJ1-5; TRBD1 is a possible D gene (5 bases). Trimming cost V 3 bases and J 7 bases, with 19 bases left between them. The length of the CDR3 is 16 residues. Germline CDR1 is WNHNN and CDR2 is SYGVQD (reference sequence). CDR3 loop: CASSESFRQGEQPQHF. CDR3 DNA sequence: TGCGCCAGCAGTGAATCGTTTCGGCAGGGCGAGCAGCCCCAGCATTTT.

The V gene is TRBV27, the J gene TRBJ1-5; no reliable D call. CDR3 length: 15 amino acids. Trimming cost V 2 bases and J 0 bases, with 8 bases left between them. Germline V gene lookup returns CDR1 MNHEY and CDR2 SMNVEV (reference sequence). As DNA, the CDR3 is TGTGCCAGCAGTTTAGCGGCGTATAGCAATCAGCCCCAGCATTTT. Translating it yields CASSLAAYSNQPQHF.

The chain joins TRBV27 to TRBJ2-3; TRBD1 matches 7 bases. Germline V lookup: CDR1 MNHEY, CDR2 SMNVEV (reference sequence). This CDR3 spans 14 amino acids. With V trimmed by 6 bases and J by 5 bases, 8 bases remained unmatched. The CDR3 DNA reads as TGTGCCAGCAGAGGGACAGAGCGGAGAGATACGCAGTATTTT. The encoded protein is CASRGTERRDTQYF.

The V call is TRBV7-3, the J call TRBJ1-2; D uncertain. Trimming took off 0 bases at V and 8 bases at J, with 22 bases between the two ends. The CDR3 has 17 amino acids. Germline CDR1 SGHTA, CDR2 FQGTGA. CDR3 nucleotides: TGTGCCAGCAGCTTAACCCCTAGCAAAGTAGCGTTGGGGGGCTACACCTTC. As protein: CASSLTPSKVALGGYTF.

V and J are TRBV7-2 and TRBJ2-1, with a possible D match to TRBD2 (6 bases). V was cut by 5 bases and J by 6 bases, with 14 bases left in between. The CDR3 contains 14 residues. CDR1 and CDR2 (germline): SGHTA, FQGNSA. The CDR3 DNA is TGTGCCAGCAGCGCGGGACCGCTGCCCAATGAGCAGTTCTTC. This codes for CASSAGPLPNEQFF.